This is a list of T cell receptor beta chains from one sample in a study of cytomegalovirus exposure and HLA in healthy donors. Sequencing used immunoSEQ multiplex PCR; TCRdb keeps in-frame clones, though not all of them. The data hold about 140,000 clones, with 60% to 80% observed a single time. The sample consisted of PBMCs. The receptor set was obtained from a man younger than 30 in good health and CMV-seropositive. The CDR3 runs from the conserved cysteine through the conserved F or W.

v_call: TRBV5-1; cdr3_aa: CASSDPSGSDEQFF
v_call: TRBV19; cdr3_aa: CASSIRRGQPQHF
v_call: TRBV27; cdr3_aa: CASSLSGAGVTEAFF
v_call: TRBV7-9; cdr3_aa: CASSLRGRREKLFF
v_call: TRBV5-1; cdr3_aa: CASSLATSGNEQFF
v_call: TRBV6-5; cdr3_aa: CASGFTGLPGELFF
v_call: TRBV7-3; cdr3_aa: CASSGLAGANEQFF
v_call: TRBV6-1; cdr3_aa: CASSEGGRDEQYF
v_call: TRBV7-9; cdr3_aa: CASSFQYSGGPQETQYF
v_call: TRBV5-1; cdr3_aa: CASSQKGVSGDEQFF
v_call: TRBV5-1; cdr3_aa: CASSLRSGYEQYF
v_call: TRBV28; cdr3_aa: CASSLGTGGNQPQHF
v_call: TRBV30; cdr3_aa: CAWRRGGQGYEQYF
v_call: TRBV6-4; cdr3_aa: CASRLAGGDTDTQYF
v_call: TRBV27; cdr3_aa: CASSLYPTGNYGYTF
v_call: TRBV6-1; cdr3_aa: CASSEGWQGNSPLHF
v_call: TRBV5-1; cdr3_aa: CASSLGLAVDNEQFF
v_call: TRBV28; cdr3_aa: CASRARGSQPQHF
v_call: TRBV28; cdr3_aa: CASREGRWQYF
v_call: TRBV30; cdr3_aa: CAWNRGSTDTQYF
v_call: TRBV9; cdr3_aa: CASSVSGGGANVLTF
v_call: TRBV30; cdr3_aa: CAWSPSAGQQFF
v_call: TRBV28; cdr3_aa: CASSLILAGGLAKNIQYF
v_call: TRBV7-9; cdr3_aa: CASSLTSGNTEAFF
v_call: TRBV10-3; cdr3_aa: CAISDYQGEHSNQPQHF
v_call: TRBV7-9; cdr3_aa: CAFRKGRGSTDTQYF
v_call: TRBV9; cdr3_aa: CASSTGQGYEQYF
v_call: TRBV9; cdr3_aa: CASSDRRGYTF
v_call: TRBV15; cdr3_aa: CATSRGGGEQFF
v_call: TRBV19; cdr3_aa: CASSWTSGSYEQYF
v_call: TRBV5-1; cdr3_aa: CASSMRVSDGYTF
v_call: TRBV28; cdr3_aa: CASSPTDRELYGYTF
v_call: TRBV9; cdr3_aa: CASSVVSGQGVTEAFF
v_call: TRBV9; cdr3_aa: CASSILSGTYNEQFF
v_call: TRBV7-9; cdr3_aa: CASSPLPGQAGEKLFF
v_call: TRBV30; cdr3_aa: CAWSVFQGGDSPLHF
v_call: TRBV27; cdr3_aa: CASSLTSRDRGDQPQHF
v_call: TRBV5-1; cdr3_aa: CASSLDTGGPGYTF
v_call: TRBV5-4; cdr3_aa: CAGRPETSDYTDTQYF
v_call: TRBV2; cdr3_aa: CASSLDRPANYGYTF
v_call: TRBV30; cdr3_aa: CAWSTGTEQYF
v_call: TRBV15; cdr3_aa: CAPSKGANGYTF
v_call: TRBV6-5; cdr3_aa: CASSWGLAGGTDTQYF
v_call: TRBV5-1; cdr3_aa: CASSWRPLGGTYEQYF
v_call: TRBV7-8; cdr3_aa: CASSLDVPGANYGYTF
v_call: TRBV7-3; cdr3_aa: CASSHGRRGEQYF
v_call: TRBV28; cdr3_aa: CASSYGYEQYF
v_call: TRBV28; cdr3_aa: CASRGYGYTF
v_call: TRBV6-1; cdr3_aa: CAITRVHEQYF
v_call: TRBV2; cdr3_aa: CASRVGQGTDTQYF
v_call: TRBV2; cdr3_aa: CASSMTGRETQYF